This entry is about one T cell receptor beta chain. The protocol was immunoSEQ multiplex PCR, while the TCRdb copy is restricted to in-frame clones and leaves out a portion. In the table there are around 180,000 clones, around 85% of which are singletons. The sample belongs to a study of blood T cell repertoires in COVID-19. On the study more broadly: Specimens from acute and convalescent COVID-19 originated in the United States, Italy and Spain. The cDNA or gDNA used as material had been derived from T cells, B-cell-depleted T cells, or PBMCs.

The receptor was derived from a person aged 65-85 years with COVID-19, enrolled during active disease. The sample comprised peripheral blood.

CDR3: CASSYRGGLTEAFF. The CDR3 DNA sequence: TGTGCCAGCAGTTACAGGGGTGGGTTAACTGAAGCTTTCTTT. The V gene is TRBV6-5, the J gene TRBJ1-1, with D possibly matching TRBD1 (5 bases). V was pared by 2 bases and J by 5 bases, with 12 bases between. CDR1 MNHEY and CDR2 SVGAGI come from the germline V gene. CDR3 length: 14 residues.